Listed below are T cell receptor beta chains from one sample, sequenced in a study of blood T cells in healthy people across ages. TCRdb analysed the 5' RACE reads with MiXCR anew, one entry per CDR3 protein. The data show fewer than 750,000 distinct CDR3 sequences, about 45% seen once. Sequencing was performed on blood. The receptor source for this set is a man older than 75 in good health. Each CDR3 is given with its conserved first and last residue. The D gene is left open where the match is weak. Where a row states a size, it is once, few, many or the class of an expanded clone; other rows omit it.

V: TRBV6-5
size: few
D: -
J: TRBJ2-1
CDR3: CASSYAGRLNNEQFF
DNA: TGTGCCAGCAGTTACGCGGGACGGCTAAACAATGAGCAGTTCTTC

V: TRBV29-1
size: few
D: -
J: TRBJ1-6
CDR3: CSVQGRADSPLHF
DNA: TGCAGCGTCCAGGGACGGGCGGATTCACCCCTCCACTTT

V: TRBV7-9
size: many
D: TRBD2
J: TRBJ2-3
CDR3: CASSFVTSGGADTQYF
DNA: TGTGCCAGCAGCTTCGTGACTAGCGGGGGGGCTGATACGCAGTATTTT

V: TRBV28
size: many
D: -
J: TRBJ2-3
CDR3: CASSNRGSGNTDTQYF
DNA: TGTGCCAGCAGTAACCGCGGTAGCGGAAACACAGATACGCAGTATTTT

V: TRBV6-2/TRBV6-3
size: once
D: TRBD2
J: TRBJ2-7
CDR3: CASRTSGSTYEQYF
DNA: TGTGCCAGCAGAACTAGCGGGTCCACCTACGAGCAGTACTTC

V: TRBV5-1
size: -
D: -
J: TRBJ2-7
CDR3: CASSLGLRSYEQYF
DNA: TGCGCCAGCAGCTTGGGACTTCGCTCCTACGAGCAGTACTTC

V: TRBV24-1
size: -
D: -
J: TRBJ1-1
CDR3: CATGEGEEAEAFF
DNA: TGTGCCACCGGGGAGGGAGAGGAGGCTGAAGCTTTCTTT

V: TRBV7-9
size: few
D: -
J: TRBJ2-3
CDR3: CASRESLLDTQYF
DNA: TGTGCCAGCAGGGAAAGCCTCCTGGATACGCAGTATTTT

V: TRBV14
size: -
D: TRBD2
J: TRBJ2-3
CDR3: CASSQDLIGLAGVTDTQYF
DNA: TGTGCCAGCAGCCAAGACCTCATCGGCTTAGCGGGGGTTACAGATACGCAGTATTTT

V: TRBV6-5
size: many
D: -
J: TRBJ2-5
CDR3: CASRGSFGGETQYF
DNA: TGTGCCAGCAGGGGAAGTTTCGGAGGAGAGACCCAGTACTTC

V: TRBV30
size: -
D: -
J: TRBJ1-6
CDR3: CAWNGGDSPLHF
DNA: TGTGCCTGGAACGGGGGAGATTCACCCCTCCACTTT

V: TRBV7-2
size: -
D: -
J: TRBJ2-3
CDR3: CATQGQLPRDTQYF
DNA: TGTGCCACCCAAGGTCAGCTTCCACGGGATACGCAGTATTTT

V: TRBV2
size: -
D: TRBD1
J: TRBJ2-2
CDR3: CASTRDRVIGELFF
DNA: TGTGCCAGCACCAGGGACAGGGTGATCGGGGAGCTGTTTTTT

V: TRBV6-6
size: few
D: TRBD1
J: TRBJ1-3
CDR3: CATRQGHGNTIYF
DNA: TGTGCCACCAGACAGGGCCATGGAAACACCATATATTTT

V: TRBV3-1
size: -
D: -
J: TRBJ2-5
CDR3: CACRALAAETQYF
DNA: TGTGCCTGTCGTGCTCTCGCCGCAGAGACCCAGTACTTC

V: TRBV20-1
size: -
D: TRBD2
J: TRBJ2-7
CDR3: CSARERGVTYEQYF
DNA: TGCAGTGCTAGGGAGCGGGGGGTAACCTACGAGCAGTACTTC

V: TRBV4-1
size: -
D: TRBD2
J: TRBJ2-5
CDR3: CASSQDGGGLSYNEQYF
DNA: TGCGCCAGCAGCCAAGATGGCGGGGGGCTGTCCTACAATGAGCAGTACTTC

V: TRBV20-1
size: once
D: TRBD2
J: TRBJ2-3
CDR3: CSASGRVDTSGGDLDTQYF
DNA: TGCAGTGCTAGCGGGCGGGTTGATACTAGCGGGGGGGACCTAGATACGCAGTATTTT

V: TRBV9
size: -
D: -
J: TRBJ2-5
CDR3: CASSVGFLQETQYF
DNA: TGTGCCAGCAGCGTAGGGTTCCTCCAAGAGACCCAGTACTTC

V: TRBV27
size: -
D: TRBD1
J: TRBJ1-1
CDR3: CASRNRDRGNTEAFF
DNA: TGTGCCAGCAGAAACCGGGACAGAGGGAACACTGAAGCTTTCTTT

V: TRBV4-2
size: few
D: TRBD2
J: TRBJ2-1
CDR3: CASRPSRGGHNEQFF
DNA: TGTGCCAGCCGTCCGTCCCGGGGGGGCCACAATGAGCAGTTCTTC

V: TRBV7-2
size: once
D: TRBD2
J: TRBJ2-5
CDR3: CASSPQVNSGGARTQYF
DNA: TGTGCCAGCAGCCCCCAGGTTAATAGCGGGGGGGCACGGACCCAGTACTTC

V: TRBV5-1
size: -
D: TRBD1
J: TRBJ2-7
CDR3: CASSKTGGMSYEQYF
DNA: TGCGCCAGCAGCAAAACAGGGGGCATGTCCTACGAGCAGTACTTC

V: TRBV20-1
size: many
D: -
J: TRBJ2-5
CDR3: CSTPGRTQETQYF
DNA: TGCAGTACCCCGGGACGGACCCAAGAGACCCAGTACTTC

V: TRBV6-6
size: many
D: TRBD2
J: TRBJ2-5
CDR3: CASSYAGTSGSGETQYF
DNA: TGTGCCAGCAGTTACGCCGGGACTAGCGGGAGTGGAGAGACCCAGTACTTC

V: TRBV7-2
size: few
D: -
J: TRBJ2-5
CDR3: CASSLARSAETQYF
DNA: TGTGCCAGCAGCTTAGCCAGGTCCGCGGAGACCCAGTACTTC